The entry below describes one TCR beta chain. This clonotype was recorded a few times. Its binding antigen is unknown. Base qualities are not at hand, and no much larger clone is one base apart. This record comes from a study of vaccination and CD4 T cells after COVID-19 (dated by TCRdb to the early 2020s). Study-wide context: Convalescent patients had a positive SARS-CoV-2 result on nasal swab PCR, and of these patients, fewer than ten had mild disease and one had severe disease. Post-COVID blood samples from convalescent patients were collected a median of roughly 100 days after diagnosis, with a range of 35 to 161 days. Each participant got two doses of either the Pfizer-BioNTech BNT162b2 vaccine (n=8) or the Moderna mRNA-1273 vaccine (n=2). In control cultures, a CEFX viral epitope pool was used as positive control, an HIV-1 Nef peptide pool was used as negative control, or no peptide was added. The time from the second vaccine dose to post-vaccine blood sampling had a median of roughly 79 days and ranged from roughly 12 to 250 days. The convalescent cohort included six males and four females, with two Hispanic individuals, seven Caucasians, two Asians and one multiracial person. The spike-specific CD4+ TCR repertoire was compared before and after mRNA vaccination in approximately 9 COVID-19 convalescent patients and 4 infection-naive healthy vaccine recipients. Overlapping spike peptide pools from SARS-CoV-2 and from the common cold coronaviruses HCoV-NL63, HCoV-OC43 and HCoV-229E were used as culture stimuli. Broader findings and caveats from the paper: The median count of SARS-CoV-2-reactive clonotypes went up from under 25 after infection to a few dozen after vaccination, although the change was not significant. Relatively few convalescent patients were included in the study, and early timepoints after natural infection were not analyzed. Of the vaccine-specific clones in convalescent patients, 304 of 307, or nearly all, reacted only to SARS-CoV-2 spike and did not cross-react with common cold coronaviruses. Among the post-vaccine SARS-CoV-2-reactive clones in convalescent patients, a median around 86% showed up only after vaccination, which suggests vaccine-specific priming.

To prepare the library, PCR was applied. At the Johns Hopkins FTIC core, DNA from the cultured CD4+ T cells underwent TCR sequencing with the Oncomine TCR Beta short-read assay. Genomic DNA was extracted from the cultured CD4+ T cells with the QIAamp micro DNA kit. The Oncomine TCR Beta libraries from cultured CD4+ T cells were pooled using unique dual indexes and then sequenced on an Illumina iSeq 100. As for how the authors treated the data: Non-productive sequences were removed, and CDR3s that did not start with C, did not end with F or W, or were shorter than 7 amino acids were discarded. Antigen-specific clonotypes were identified with the MANAFEST web application by comparing peptide-stimulated wells with reference and other culture wells. For a clone to be called positive, the clone needed an FDR below 0.05, an odds ratio above 5, and a productive frequency above 0.1% in at least two of three replicate wells. Cross-reactive clonotypes were defined as significantly expanded in both SARS-CoV-2 spike wells and at least one common cold coronavirus spike condition. CDR3 homology was assessed with Levenshtein distances (stringdist) and unrooted phylogenetic trees (ape) in R version 3.6.1. Starting from the raw public reads, TCRdb applied fastp trimming at Q25, assembled clones with MiXCR and retained in-frame beta chains. Every entry covers one CDR3 protein and lists the most common genes and DNA from its rows. The V and J calls and clone size come from TCRdb's table, not from the authors' own analysis. In all, the sample holds fewer than 15,000 distinct CDR3 sequences, and 40% of those were seen once. More than 9% of the sample is in the top ten clones.

The CDR3 sequence holds 15 residues, the cysteine and phenylalanine included. Just CDR3 DNA is preserved here, 45 bases in frame from base 1. V and J lose 5 bases and 4 bases, and a span of 15 bases separates them. Taken from the germline V gene (reference sequence), the CDR1 and CDR2 loops are LNHDA and SQIVND. The meaning of the sample's treatment or condition label: approximately 10-day PBMC culture with coronavirus spike peptide pools or control peptides (ViraFEST assay). The study used the ViraFEST assay, which expanded antigen-specific T cells with peptide pools and then identified expanded clonotypes by TCR sequencing. Positive SARS-CoV-2 PCR tests in the convalescent patients dated from March to December 2020, before Alpha, Beta and Delta variants emerged in the United States. Some 2 million PBMCs per well were cultured in IMDM with roughly 4.8% human AB serum and roughly 10 IU/ml IL-2, plus 10 ug/ml peptide pools. On days 3 and 7, half of the culture medium was replaced with fresh IL-2-containing medium. Once the cells had been in culture for about 10 days, the EasySep CD4+ T cell isolation kit was used to isolate CD4+ T cells by negative selection. Ficoll-Paque Plus gradient centrifugation was used to isolate PBMCs from whole blood, and the isolated PBMCs were then either used fresh or cryopreserved at -140C. Triplicate wells were generally used for each culture condition.

The sequenced sample was CD4+ T cells from blood, cultured in vitro. The sequence is built from TRBV19 and TRBJ2-1; the D region possibly corresponds to TRBD1 (5 bases align). This receptor was identified in a human donor who had recovered from COVID-19. The encoded CDR3 is CASSRPAGLYNEQFF. The DNA sequence is TGTGCCAGTAGTCGCCCGGCAGGGTTATACAATGAGCAGTTCTTC.